This TCR beta chain comes out of a study of blood T cell repertoires in COVID-19. About the research overall: COVID-19 samples from acute and convalescent phases originated in the United States, Italy and Spain. Sources were T cells, B-cell-depleted T cells, or PBMCs; the material itself was cDNA or gDNA.

TCRdb's table, derived via immunoSEQ multiplex PCR, lists solely in-frame clones and lacks some. The sample contains 100,000 or so clones, roughly 90% of which appear only once. The CDR3 totals 13 residues. CDR1 is SNHLY, CDR2 FYNNEI, per germline. The V end lost 7 bases, the J end lost 5 bases, and 15 bases lay between the germline ends. The TCR was taken from a man between 65 and 79 years old with acute or convalescent COVID-19. The chain combines TRBV2 with TRBJ2-7, with D possibly matching TRBD2 (6 bases). The specimen sequenced was peripheral blood. In DNA form, the CDR3 reads TGTGCCAGCAACCCGGGAGTTGTCAACGAGCAGTACTTC. Its translation: CASNPGVVNEQYF.